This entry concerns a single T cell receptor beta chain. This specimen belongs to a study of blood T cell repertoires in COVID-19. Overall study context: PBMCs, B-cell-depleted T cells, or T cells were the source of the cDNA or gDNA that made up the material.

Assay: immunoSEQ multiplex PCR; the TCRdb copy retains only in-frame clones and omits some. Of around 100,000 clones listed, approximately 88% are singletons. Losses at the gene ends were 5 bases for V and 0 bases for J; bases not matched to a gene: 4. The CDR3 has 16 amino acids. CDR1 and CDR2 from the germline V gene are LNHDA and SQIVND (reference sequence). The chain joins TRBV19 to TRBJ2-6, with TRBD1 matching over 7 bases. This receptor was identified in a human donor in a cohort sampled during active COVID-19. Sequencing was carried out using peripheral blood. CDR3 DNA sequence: TGTGCCAGTAGTGTAAACAGGGGCTCTGGGGCCAACGTCCTGACTTTC. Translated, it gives CASSVNRGSGANVLTF. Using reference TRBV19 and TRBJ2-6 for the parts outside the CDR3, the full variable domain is DGGITQSPKYLFRKEGQNVTLSCEQNLNHDAMYWYRQDPGQGLRLIYYSQIVNDFQKGDIAEGYSVSREKKESFPLTVTSAQKNPTAFYLCASSVNRGSGANVLTFGAGSRLTVL.